These T cell receptor beta chains were read from a single sample in a study of blood T cell repertoires in COVID-19. Sequencing used immunoSEQ multiplex PCR; TCRdb keeps in-frame clones, though not all of them. The data contain approximately 150,000 clones, around four fifths of them singletons. The sequenced sample consisted of PBMCs or T cells enriched from blood (not recorded which). All receptors derive from a woman between 50 and 59 years old with acute COVID-19. Both conserved end residues are part of each CDR3. The order of the fields is clone size, D gene, J gene, V gene, CDR3 DNA, CDR3 protein. D genes are given only for firm matches. Clone size, where shown, is once, few, many, or a class for clones that have expanded.

. TRBD2 TRBJ2-3 TRBV4-1 TGCGCCAGCAGCCCGCAGGGACTAGCGGGAGTCAGCACAGATACGCAGTATTTT CASSPQGLAGVSTDTQYF
few TRBD1 TRBJ2-3 TRBV5-1 TGCGCCAGCAGTCCTATCGGACAGGGGTCTACAGATACGCAGTATTTT CASSPIGQGSTDTQYF
. TRBD2 TRBJ2-3 TRBV14 TGTGCCAGCAGCCAAATCCAGCGGGAGGGCCCGGATACGCAGTATTTT CASSQIQREGPDTQYF
once TRBD1 TRBJ1-6 TRBV24-1 TGTGCCACCCAACAGGGGCCCGGTAATTCACCCCTCCACTTT CATQQGPGNSPLHF
once TRBD2 TRBJ2-1 TRBV9 TGTGCCAGCAGCACGGGACAGGTGGCGACTAGCGGGAAGGTAGAGCAGTTCTTC CASSTGQVATSGKVEQFF
. TRBD1 TRBJ1-2 TRBV5-8 TGTGCCAGCAGCTTGGAGGGGACAGTCTATGGCTACACCTTC CASSLEGTVYGYTF
. . TRBJ2-2 TRBV5-6 TGTGCCAGCAGCTTGGCGGGGAGACCAAACACCGGGGAGCTGTTTTTT CASSLAGRPNTGELFF
. . TRBJ1-6 TRBV5-1 TGCGCCAGCAGCGCGGGGACGATCTATAATTCACCCCTCCACTTT CASSAGTIYNSPLHF
. TRBD2 TRBJ2-7 TRBV30 TGTGCCTGGAGTATGACTAGCGGGCAGGTCGAGCAGTACTTC CAWSMTSGQVEQYF
. TRBD2 TRBJ2-7 TRBV7-8 TGTGCCAGCAGCGAGCGGGAGGGCGTCAACGAGCAGTACTTC CASSEREGVNEQYF
. TRBD2 TRBJ2-1 TRBV9 TGTGCCAGCAGCGGCCAGCGGGGGGGCAGGAATGAGCAGTTCTTC CASSGQRGGRNEQFF
once . TRBJ2-7 TRBV5-1 TGCGCCAGCAGCTTGGACCTGACGCCAGGGTACTTC CASSLDLTPGYF
. . TRBJ2-7 TRBV20-1 TGCAGTGCTAGAGGCAGTGGCGAGCAGTACTTC CSARGSGEQYF
. TRBD1 TRBJ2-5 TRBV5-4 TGTGCCAGCAGACCCGGGACAGCCCTTAAAGAGACCCAGTACTTC CASRPGTALKETQYF
. TRBD1 TRBJ1-5 TRBV19 TGTGCCAGTAGTGGGACAGGGGGCCGTCAGCCCCAGCATTTT CASSGTGGRQPQHF
. . TRBJ1-1 TRBV13 TGTGCCAGCAGCTTACGTACAAAAGCTTTCTTT CASSLRTKAFF
. . TRBJ2-7 TRBV5-6 TGTGCCAGCAGCGGGAGGACGGACCAACCCTACGAGCAGTACTTC CASSGRTDQPYEQYF
. . TRBJ1-5 TRBV19 TGTGCCAGTAGTCGAGCCCGGGGGGGATTGTTTCAGCCCCAGCATTTT CASSRARGGLFQPQHF
. TRBD1 TRBJ1-2 TRBV6-5 TGTGCCAGCAGCTCATCCAAGACAGGGCACTATGGCTACACCTTC CASSSSKTGHYGYTF
few TRBD2 TRBJ2-1 TRBV4-3 TGCGCCAGCAGCCCCAGCCCACTAGCGGGAGTGAACAATGAGCAGTTCTTC CASSPSPLAGVNNEQFF
once TRBD2 TRBJ2-7 TRBV6-5 TGTGCCAGCAATAGCGGGGTGAGCTCCTACGAGCAGTACTTC CASNSGVSSYEQYF
few . TRBJ1-1 TRBV9 TGTGCCAGCAGCCTGGGAGGTGACACTGAAGCTTTCTTT CASSLGGDTEAFF
. TRBD1 TRBJ2-3 TRBV24-1 TGTGCCACCAGACCGGGACAGGGGGCCACAGATACGCAGTATTTT CATRPGQGATDTQYF
. TRBD1 TRBJ2-7 TRBV6-1 TGTGCCAGCAGTGAAGGCGCAGGGGGCGTCTACGAGCAGTACTTC CASSEGAGGVYEQYF
. TRBD1 TRBJ1-2 TRBV6-5 TGTGCCAGCAGCGTGACAGGGGACTATGGCTACACCTTC CASSVTGDYGYTF
. . TRBJ1-3 TRBV7-3 TGTGCCAGCAGCCCGCAGGGTGCGGGAAACACCATATATTTT CASSPQGAGNTIYF
once TRBD1 TRBJ2-3 TRBV3-1/TRBV3-2 TGTGCCAGCAGCCAAGGAAACAGGGGAGATACGCAGTATTTT CASSQGNRGDTQYF
. . TRBJ2-1 TRBV19 TGTGCCAGTAGTTTCTCCTTAGCGTGGGGGGAAAATGAGCAGTTCTTC CASSFSLAWGENEQFF
. TRBD2 TRBJ2-7 TRBV2 TGTGCCAGCAGTTCAAGCGGGAGTAGTTACGAGCAGTACTTC CASSSSGSSYEQYF
. TRBD1 TRBJ1-4 TRBV5-8 TGTGCCAGCAGCTTTATGCATGGGACAGGATCTTCAGGGGAAAAACTGTTTTTT CASSFMHGTGSSGEKLFF
. . TRBJ2-7 TRBV3-1/TRBV3-2 TGTGCCAGCAGCCTTGCGGCGACCTCGAGGGGGGAGCAGTACTTC CASSLAATSRGEQYF
. . TRBJ2-5 TRBV7-2 TGTGCCAGCAGCCCTCAAATAGCGGCCCAAGAGACCCAGTACTTC CASSPQIAAQETQYF
. . TRBJ2-7 TRBV6-5 TGTGCCAGCAGTTACGGTGGCGGGGGCGGCTACGAGCAGTACTTC CASSYGGGGGYEQYF
. TRBD2 TRBJ2-5 TRBV20-1 TGCAGTGCTAGTACCGCGGGAGGGCCAGAGACCCAGTACTTC CSASTAGGPETQYF
. TRBD1 TRBJ1-3 TRBV24-1 TGTGCCACCAGTACCGGGACAGGGGGAAGCTCTGGAAACACCATATATTTT CATSTGTGGSSGNTIYF
. TRBD1 TRBJ1-5 TRBV5-1 TGCGCCAGCAGCTTAACAGGGGAGGATCAGCCCCAGCATTTT CASSLTGEDQPQHF
. . TRBJ1-1 TRBV7-2 TGTGCCAGCAGCTTAGGGCCGCAATTCAACACTGAAGCTTTCTTT CASSLGPQFNTEAFF
. TRBD1 TRBJ2-6 TRBV19 TGTGCCAGTAGTATTGGGACAGGGATCGTTGGGGCCAACGTCCTGACTTTC CASSIGTGIVGANVLTF
. TRBD1 TRBJ2-1 TRBV27 TGTGCCAGCAGTTCCGGGACAGGGGCCATCTCCTACAATGAGCAGTTCTTC CASSSGTGAISYNEQFF
. TRBD1 TRBJ1-2 TRBV11-2 TGTGCCAGCAGCTTGGACAGGGGCTATGGCTACACCTTC CASSLDRGYGYTF
. . TRBJ2-1 TRBV7-9 TGTGCCAGCAGCTCTCCCGGGGGTGCCCATAGTGAGCAGTTCTTC CASSSPGGAHSEQFF
. . TRBJ2-7 TRBV9 TGTGCCAGCAGCGTAGGAGACACTGCCTACGAGCAGTACTTC CASSVGDTAYEQYF
. . TRBJ1-4 TRBV6-5 TGTGCCAGCAGTTACTCGTTCGGGAATGAAAAACTGTTTTTT CASSYSFGNEKLFF
. TRBD2 TRBJ2-3 TRBV15 TGTGCCACCAGCAGAGGGACTAGCCCCACAGATACGCAGTATTTT CATSRGTSPTDTQYF
. TRBD1 TRBJ1-1 TRBV5-1 TGCGCCAGCAGCCCACTAGGACAGGACGTAAACACTGAAGCTTTCTTT CASSPLGQDVNTEAFF
. . TRBJ2-1 TRBV5-1 TGCGCCAGCAGCTTTGTGGGGAGCTCCTACAATGAGCAGTTCTTC CASSFVGSSYNEQFF
few . TRBJ2-5 TRBV7-9 TGTGCCAGCAGAGAGGGGGAGTGGGATCTAGAGACCCAGTACTTC CASREGEWDLETQYF
few . TRBJ1-2 TRBV30 TGTGCCTTTCAAGTGGGCCAACTCTCCCGTGGCTACACCTTC CAFQVGQLSRGYTF
. . TRBJ1-5 TRBV11-3 TGTGCCAGCAGCCTACCCCGGCAGCCCCAGCATTTT CASSLPRQPQHF
. TRBD2 TRBJ2-5 TRBV10-2 TGCGCCAGCAGTGGAGCGGGAGGAGAAGAGACCCAGTACTTC CASSGAGGEETQYF
. TRBD2 TRBJ2-7 TRBV19 TGTGCCAGTAGTATCGGGGGGTTGAACGAGCAGTACTTC CASSIGGLNEQYF
. TRBD1 TRBJ2-7 TRBV5-5 TGTGCCAGCAGCTCAGACAGGGACGAGCAGTACTTC CASSSDRDEQYF
. TRBD1 TRBJ1-1 TRBV7-9 TGTGCCAGCAGCAAGACAGGGGGCGAGACTGAAGCTTTCTTT CASSKTGGETEAFF
. TRBD1 TRBJ1-2 TRBV3-1/TRBV3-2 TGTGCCAGCAGCCCTCGAAACCCGGCGGGACAGGCCCTCTCAAACTATGGCTACACCTTC CASSPRNPAGQALSNYGYTF
. . TRBJ1-6 TRBV18 TGTGCCAGCTCACCACAGACACCTTATAATTCACCCCTCCACTTT CASSPQTPYNSPLHF